This record concerns one TCR beta chain sequence. The source of the sample is a study of T cell changes during pregnancy in multiple sclerosis. Profiled with immunoSEQ multiplex PCR; TCRdb holds only in-frame clones, not every one. The sample has around 36,000 clones, roughly 92% seen once. The input for sequencing was peripheral blood, taken before pregnancy. The receptor comes from a female donor with multiple sclerosis, enrolled in a pregnancy study.

CDR3: CASRETSAGGNGYTF. The CDR3 DNA is TGTGCCAGCAGGGAAACGTCGGCAGGGGGCAATGGCTACACCTTC. The rearrangement links TRBV28 to TRBJ1-2, with 8 bases aligning to TRBD1. The V segment lost 6 bases and the J segment 6 bases; nucleotides outside the gene matches: 12. The germline V gene encodes CDR1 MDHEN and CDR2 SYDVKM. The CDR3 extends over 15 amino acids.